This T cell receptor (beta chain) was identified in a study of beta chain features in type 1 diabetes. Study-level points and caveats: Across all four CD4+ subsets, people with type 1 diabetes showed modestly shorter TCRB CDR3s.

Expressed TCRB transcripts got sequenced, as all isolated RNA was reverse transcribed. Clones were read by immunoSEQ multiplex PCR, and TCRdb kept only the in-frame ones, dropping some. The data hold 500,000 to 850,000 clones, with around 15% observed a single time. CDR1 is DFQATT and CDR2 is SNEGSKA in the germline V gene (reference sequence). The length of the CDR3 is 8 residues. Purities over 98% were achieved in all sorted populations. Concerning this clone itself: Its target is unknown. One end of the junction does not line up with germline, which may come from a read error.

V usage is TRBV20-1 and J usage is TRBJ1-4; D remains unclear. Specimen: naive CD4+ T cells from blood. This sequence originates from a man between 18 and 35 years old with type 1 diabetes. The CDR3 DNA reads as TGCAGCCCACTCTACCGGCTTTTT. This translates into CSPLYRLF.